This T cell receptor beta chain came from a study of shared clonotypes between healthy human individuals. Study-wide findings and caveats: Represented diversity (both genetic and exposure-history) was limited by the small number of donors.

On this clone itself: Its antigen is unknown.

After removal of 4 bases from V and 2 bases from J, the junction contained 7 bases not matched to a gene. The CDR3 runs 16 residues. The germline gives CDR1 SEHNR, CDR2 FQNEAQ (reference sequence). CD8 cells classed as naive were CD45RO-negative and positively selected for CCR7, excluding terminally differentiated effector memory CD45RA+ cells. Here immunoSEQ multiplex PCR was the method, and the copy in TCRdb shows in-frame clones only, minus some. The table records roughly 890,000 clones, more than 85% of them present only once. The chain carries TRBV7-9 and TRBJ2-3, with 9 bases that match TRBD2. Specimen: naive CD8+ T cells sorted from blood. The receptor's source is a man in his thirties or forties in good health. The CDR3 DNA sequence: TGTGCCAGCAGCTCGACTAGCGGAGGAGTCACAGATACGCAGTATTTT. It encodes CASSSTSGGVTDTQYF.